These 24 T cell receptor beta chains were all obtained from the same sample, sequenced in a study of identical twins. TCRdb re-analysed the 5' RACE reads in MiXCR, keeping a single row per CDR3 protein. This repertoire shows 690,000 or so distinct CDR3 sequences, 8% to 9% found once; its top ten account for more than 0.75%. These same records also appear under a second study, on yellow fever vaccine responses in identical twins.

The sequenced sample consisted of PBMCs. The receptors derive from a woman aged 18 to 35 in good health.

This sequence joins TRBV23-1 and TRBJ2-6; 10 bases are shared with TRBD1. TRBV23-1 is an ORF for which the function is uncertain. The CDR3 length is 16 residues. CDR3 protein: CSVWTGGASGANVLTF. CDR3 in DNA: TGCAGCGTCTGGACAGGGGGAGCATCTGGGGCCAACGTCCTGACTTTC.

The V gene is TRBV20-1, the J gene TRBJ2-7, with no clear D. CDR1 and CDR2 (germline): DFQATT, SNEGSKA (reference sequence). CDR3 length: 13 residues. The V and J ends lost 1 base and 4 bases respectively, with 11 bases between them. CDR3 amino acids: CSARGAFGYEQYF. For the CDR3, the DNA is TGCAGTGCTAGAGGCGCCTTCGGGTACGAGCAGTACTTC.

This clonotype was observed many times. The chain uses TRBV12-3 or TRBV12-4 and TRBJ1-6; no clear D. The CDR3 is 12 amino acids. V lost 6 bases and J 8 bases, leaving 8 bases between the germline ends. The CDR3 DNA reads TGTGCCAGCAGGCCCCGGGATTCACCCCTCCACTTT. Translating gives CASRPRDSPLHF.

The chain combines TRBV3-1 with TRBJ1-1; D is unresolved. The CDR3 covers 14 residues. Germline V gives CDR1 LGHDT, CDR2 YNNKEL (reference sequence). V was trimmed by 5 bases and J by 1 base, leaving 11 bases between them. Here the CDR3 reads CASSYQPGNTEAFF. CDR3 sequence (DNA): TGTGCCAGCAGCTACCAACCGGGGAACACTGAAGCTTTCTTT.

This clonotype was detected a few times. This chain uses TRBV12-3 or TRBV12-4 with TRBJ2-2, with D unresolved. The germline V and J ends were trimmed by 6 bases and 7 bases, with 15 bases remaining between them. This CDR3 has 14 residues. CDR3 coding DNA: TGTGCCAGCAGGAAGGGAAGTTCCGGCGGGGAGCTGTTTTTT. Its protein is CASRKGSSGGELFF.

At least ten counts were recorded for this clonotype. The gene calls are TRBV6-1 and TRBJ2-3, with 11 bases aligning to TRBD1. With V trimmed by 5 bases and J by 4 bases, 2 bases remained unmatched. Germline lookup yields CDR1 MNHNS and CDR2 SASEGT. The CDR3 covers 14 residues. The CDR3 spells CASSRTGGADTQYF. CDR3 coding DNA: TGTGCCAGCAGTCGGACAGGGGGCGCAGATACGCAGTATTTT.

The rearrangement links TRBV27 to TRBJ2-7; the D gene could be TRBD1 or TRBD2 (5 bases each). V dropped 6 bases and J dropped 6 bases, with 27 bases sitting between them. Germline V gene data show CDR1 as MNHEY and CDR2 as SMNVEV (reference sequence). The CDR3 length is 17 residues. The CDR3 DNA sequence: TGTGCCAGCAGCTCACACCTGAGGGGTCGCGCTCCTTCCGAGCAGTACTTC. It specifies CASSSHLRGRAPSEQYF.

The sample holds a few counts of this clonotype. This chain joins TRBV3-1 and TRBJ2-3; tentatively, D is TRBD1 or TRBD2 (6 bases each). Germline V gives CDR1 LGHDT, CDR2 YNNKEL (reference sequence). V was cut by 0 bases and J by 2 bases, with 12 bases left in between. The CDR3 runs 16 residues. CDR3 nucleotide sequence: TGTGCCAGCAGCCAAGATGCGCGGGACATCACAGATACGCAGTATTTT. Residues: CASSQDARDITDTQYF.

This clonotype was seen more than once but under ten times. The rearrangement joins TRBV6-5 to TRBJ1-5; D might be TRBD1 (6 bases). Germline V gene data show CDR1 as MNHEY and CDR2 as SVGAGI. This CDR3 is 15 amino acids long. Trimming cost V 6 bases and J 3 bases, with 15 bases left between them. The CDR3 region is CASRLTGLDNQPQHF. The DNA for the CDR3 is TGTGCCAGCAGATTAACAGGGCTCGACAATCAGCCCCAGCATTTT.

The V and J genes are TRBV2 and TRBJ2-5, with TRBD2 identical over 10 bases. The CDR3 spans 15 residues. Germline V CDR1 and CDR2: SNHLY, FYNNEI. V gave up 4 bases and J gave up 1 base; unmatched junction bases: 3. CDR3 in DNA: TGTGCCAGCAGTGCGTGGACTAGCGGCCAAGAGACCCAGTACTTC. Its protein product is CASSAWTSGQETQYF.

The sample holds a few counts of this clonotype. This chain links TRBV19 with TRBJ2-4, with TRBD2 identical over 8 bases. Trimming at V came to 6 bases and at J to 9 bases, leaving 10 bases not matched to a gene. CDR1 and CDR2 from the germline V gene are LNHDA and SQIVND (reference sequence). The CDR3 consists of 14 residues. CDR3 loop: CASSRSGLASIQYF. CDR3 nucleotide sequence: TGTGCCAGTAGCAGATCTGGACTAGCTTCCATTCAGTACTTC.

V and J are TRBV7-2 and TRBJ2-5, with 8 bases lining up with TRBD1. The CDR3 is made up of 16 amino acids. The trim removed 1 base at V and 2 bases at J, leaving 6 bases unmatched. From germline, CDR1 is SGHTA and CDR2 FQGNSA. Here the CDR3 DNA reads TGTGCCAGCAGCTTAGTTTCAACAGGGGGTCAAGAGACCCAGTACTTC. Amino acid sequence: CASSLVSTGGQETQYF.

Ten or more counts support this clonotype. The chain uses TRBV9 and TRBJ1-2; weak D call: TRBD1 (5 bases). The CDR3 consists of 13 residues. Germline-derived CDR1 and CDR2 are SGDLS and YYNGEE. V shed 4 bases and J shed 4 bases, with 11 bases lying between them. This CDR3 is CASSLGVGYGYTF. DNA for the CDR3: TGTGCCAGCAGCCTGGGGGTGGGCTATGGCTACACCTTC.

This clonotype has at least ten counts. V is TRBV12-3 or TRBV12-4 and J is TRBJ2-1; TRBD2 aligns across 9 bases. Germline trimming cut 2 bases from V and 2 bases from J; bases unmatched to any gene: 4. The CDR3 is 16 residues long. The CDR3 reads CASSLWGGGAYNEQFF. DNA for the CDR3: TGTGCCAGCAGTTTATGGGGCGGGGGGGCCTACAATGAGCAGTTCTTC.

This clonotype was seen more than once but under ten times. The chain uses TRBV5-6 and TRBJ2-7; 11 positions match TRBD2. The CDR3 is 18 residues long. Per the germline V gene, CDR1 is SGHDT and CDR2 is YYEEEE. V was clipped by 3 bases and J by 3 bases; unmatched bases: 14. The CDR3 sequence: CASSSTPLLAGGIYEQYF. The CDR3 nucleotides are TGTGCCAGCAGCTCTACCCCCCTCCTAGCGGGAGGAATCTACGAGCAGTACTTC.

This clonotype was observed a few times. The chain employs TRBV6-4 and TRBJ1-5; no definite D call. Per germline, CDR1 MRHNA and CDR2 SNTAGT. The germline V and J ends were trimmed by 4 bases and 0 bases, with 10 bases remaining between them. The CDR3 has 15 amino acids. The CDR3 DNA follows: TGTGCCAGCAGTGTATACAGAGATAGCAATCAGCCCCAGCATTTT. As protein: CASSVYRDSNQPQHF.

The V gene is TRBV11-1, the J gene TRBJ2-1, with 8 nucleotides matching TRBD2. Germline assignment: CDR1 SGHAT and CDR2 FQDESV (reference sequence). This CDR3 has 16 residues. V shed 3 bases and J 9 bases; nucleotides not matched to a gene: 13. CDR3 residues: CASSFLGLVTPSEQFF. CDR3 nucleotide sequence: TGTGCCAGCAGCTTCCTGGGACTAGTTACACCGAGTGAGCAGTTCTTC.

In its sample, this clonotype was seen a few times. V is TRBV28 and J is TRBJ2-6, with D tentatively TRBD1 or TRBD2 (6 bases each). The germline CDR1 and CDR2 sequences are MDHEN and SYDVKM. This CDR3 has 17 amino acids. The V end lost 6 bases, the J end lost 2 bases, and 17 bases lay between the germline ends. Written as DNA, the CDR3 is TGTGCCAGCAGGGGCCTGACGGGGGCCCCTGGGGCCAACGTCCTGACTTTC. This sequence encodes CASRGLTGAPGANVLTF.

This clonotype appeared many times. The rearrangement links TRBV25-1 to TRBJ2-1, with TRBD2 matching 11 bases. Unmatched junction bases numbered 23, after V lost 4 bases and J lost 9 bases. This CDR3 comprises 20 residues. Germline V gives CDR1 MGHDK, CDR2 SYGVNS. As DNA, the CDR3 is TGTGCCAGCAGTGGTCCCACTAGCGGGGGTAAGGGTCGCCCATTTAGTGAGCAGTTCTTC. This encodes CASSGPTSGGKGRPFSEQFF. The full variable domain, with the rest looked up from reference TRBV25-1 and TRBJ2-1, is EADIYQTPRYLVIGTGKKITLECSQTMGHDKMYWYQQDPGMELHLIHYSYGVNSTEKGDLSSESTVSRIRTEHFPLTLESARPSHTSQYLCASSGPTSGGKGRPFSEQFFGPGTRLTVL.

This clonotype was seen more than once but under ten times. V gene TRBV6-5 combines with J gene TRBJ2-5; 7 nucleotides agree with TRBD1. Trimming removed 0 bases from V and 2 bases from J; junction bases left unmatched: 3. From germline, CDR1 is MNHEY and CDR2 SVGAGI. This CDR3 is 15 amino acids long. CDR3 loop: CASSYSWTGQETQYF. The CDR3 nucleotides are TGTGCCAGCAGTTACTCTTGGACAGGTCAAGAGACCCAGTACTTC.

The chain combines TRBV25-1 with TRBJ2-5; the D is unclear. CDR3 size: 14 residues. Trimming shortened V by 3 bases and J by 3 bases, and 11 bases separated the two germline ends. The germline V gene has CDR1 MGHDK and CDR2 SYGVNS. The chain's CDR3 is CASSDHRSEETQYF. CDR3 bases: TGTGCCAGCAGTGACCATCGGTCAGAAGAGACCCAGTACTTC.

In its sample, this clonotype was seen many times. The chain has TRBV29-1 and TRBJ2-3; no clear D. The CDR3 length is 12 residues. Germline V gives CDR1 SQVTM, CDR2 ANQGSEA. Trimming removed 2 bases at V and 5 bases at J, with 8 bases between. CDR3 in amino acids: CSVENTGDTQYF. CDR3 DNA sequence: TGCAGCGTTGAAAATACGGGAGATACGCAGTATTTT.

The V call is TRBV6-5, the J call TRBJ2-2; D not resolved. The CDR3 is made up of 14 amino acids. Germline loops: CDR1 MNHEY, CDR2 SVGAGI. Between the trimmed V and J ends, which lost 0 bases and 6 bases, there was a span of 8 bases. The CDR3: CASSYSSASGELFF. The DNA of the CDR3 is TGTGCCAGCAGTTACTCTTCAGCTTCCGGGGAGCTGTTTTTT.

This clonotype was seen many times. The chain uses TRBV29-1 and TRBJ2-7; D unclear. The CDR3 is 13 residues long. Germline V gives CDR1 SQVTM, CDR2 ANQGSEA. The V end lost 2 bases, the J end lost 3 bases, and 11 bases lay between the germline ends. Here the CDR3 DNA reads TGCAGCGTTGAATCTATTAGGGACTACGAGCAGTACTTC. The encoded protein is CSVESIRDYEQYF.